This TCR beta chain was recovered during a study of molecular identifiers for immune sequencing clone quantification. The CDR3 length is 17 residues. CDR1 is SGHTA and CDR2 is FQGNSA in the germline V gene. V was pared by 8 bases and J by 6 bases, with 17 bases of the junction left unmatched. Previously published methods and listed TCR primers were used for the bulk TCR libraries. Via MiXCR, TCRdb re-called the PCR reads, giving one row per CDR3 protein. Found here are roughly 630,000 distinct CDR3 sequences, around 25% of them singletons; the top ten hold 0.78%. The clonotype comes from a human donor in good health. Some libraries in this study had Jurkat cell RNA spiked in. Material for sequencing was naive CD8+ T cells from blood, with Jurkat cell RNA spiked in. Subset meaning: FACS-sorted CD8+CD4-CCR7+CD45RA+ naive T cells. V gene TRBV7-2 combines with J gene TRBJ2-7, with TRBD2 identical over 12 bases. The CDR3 DNA reads TGTGCCAGCGGCCCCGCTAGCGGGAGGGCCCAGCTCTCCGAGCAGTACTTC. Residues: CASGPASGRAQLSEQYF.